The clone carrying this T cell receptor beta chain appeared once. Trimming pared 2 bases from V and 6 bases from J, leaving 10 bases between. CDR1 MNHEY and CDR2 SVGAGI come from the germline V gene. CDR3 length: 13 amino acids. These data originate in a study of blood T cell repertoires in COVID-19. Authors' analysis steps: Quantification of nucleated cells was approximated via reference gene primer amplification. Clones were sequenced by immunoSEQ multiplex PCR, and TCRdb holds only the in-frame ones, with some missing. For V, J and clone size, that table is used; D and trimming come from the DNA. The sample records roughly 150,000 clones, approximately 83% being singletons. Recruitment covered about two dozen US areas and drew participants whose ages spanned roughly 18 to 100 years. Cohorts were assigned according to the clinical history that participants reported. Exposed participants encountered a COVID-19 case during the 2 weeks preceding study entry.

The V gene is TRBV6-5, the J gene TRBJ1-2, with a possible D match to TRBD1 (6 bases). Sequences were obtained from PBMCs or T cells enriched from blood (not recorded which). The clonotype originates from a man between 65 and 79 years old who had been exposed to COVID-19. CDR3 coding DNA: TGTGCCAGCAGTTACCTACAGGGAGATGGCTACACCTTC. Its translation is CASSYLQGDGYTF.